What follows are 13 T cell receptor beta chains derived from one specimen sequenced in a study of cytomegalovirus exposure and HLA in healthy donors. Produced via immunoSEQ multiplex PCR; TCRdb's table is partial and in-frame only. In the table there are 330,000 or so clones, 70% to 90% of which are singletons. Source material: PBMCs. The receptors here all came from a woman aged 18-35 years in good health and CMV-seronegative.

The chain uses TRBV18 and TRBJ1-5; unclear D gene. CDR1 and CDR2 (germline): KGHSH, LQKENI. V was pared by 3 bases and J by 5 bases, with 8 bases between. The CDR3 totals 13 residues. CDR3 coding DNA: TGTGCCAGCTCACCCTGGAGAGATCAGCCCCAGCATTTT. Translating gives CASSPWRDQPQHF.

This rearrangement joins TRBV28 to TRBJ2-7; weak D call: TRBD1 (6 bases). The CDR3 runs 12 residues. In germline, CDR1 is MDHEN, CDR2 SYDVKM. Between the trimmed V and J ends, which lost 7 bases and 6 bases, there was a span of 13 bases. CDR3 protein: CASTQQGSEQYF. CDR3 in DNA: TGTGCCAGCACTCAACAGGGTTCCGAGCAGTACTTC.

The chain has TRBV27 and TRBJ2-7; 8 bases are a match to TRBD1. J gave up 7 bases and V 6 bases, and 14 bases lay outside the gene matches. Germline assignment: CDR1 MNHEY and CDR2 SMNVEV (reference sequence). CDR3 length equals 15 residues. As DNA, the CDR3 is TGTGCCAGCAGCGATGACAGGGGCCCTCGGGGGGAGCAGTACTTC. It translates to CASSDDRGPRGEQYF.

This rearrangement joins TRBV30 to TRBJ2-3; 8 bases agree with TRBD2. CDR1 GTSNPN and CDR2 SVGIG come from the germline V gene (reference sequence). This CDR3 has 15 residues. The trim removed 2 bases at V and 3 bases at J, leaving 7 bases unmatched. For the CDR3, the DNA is TGTGCCTGGAGTTCCAGCGGGAGTGAGACAGATACGCAGTATTTT. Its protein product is CAWSSSGSETDTQYF. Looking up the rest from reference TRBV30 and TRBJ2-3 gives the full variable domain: SQTIHQWPATLVQPVGSPLSLECTVEGTSNPNLYWYRQAAGRGLQLLFYSVGIGQISSEVPQNLSASRPQDRQFILSSKKLLLSDSGFYLCAWSSSGSETDTQYFGPGTRLTVL.

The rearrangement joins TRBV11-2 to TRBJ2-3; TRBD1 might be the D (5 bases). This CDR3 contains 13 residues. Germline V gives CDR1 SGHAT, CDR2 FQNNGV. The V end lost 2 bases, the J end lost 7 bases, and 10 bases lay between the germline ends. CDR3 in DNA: TGTGCCAGCAGCTTAAACCAGGGCTATACGCAGTATTTT. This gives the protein CASSLNQGYTQYF.

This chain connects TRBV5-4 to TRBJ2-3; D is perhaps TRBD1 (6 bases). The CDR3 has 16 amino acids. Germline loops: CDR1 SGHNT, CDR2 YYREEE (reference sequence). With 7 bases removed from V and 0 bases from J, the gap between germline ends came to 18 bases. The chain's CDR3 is CASSDRPYSSTDTQYF. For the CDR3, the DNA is TGTGCCAGCTCAGACAGGCCGTACTCTAGCACAGATACGCAGTATTTT.

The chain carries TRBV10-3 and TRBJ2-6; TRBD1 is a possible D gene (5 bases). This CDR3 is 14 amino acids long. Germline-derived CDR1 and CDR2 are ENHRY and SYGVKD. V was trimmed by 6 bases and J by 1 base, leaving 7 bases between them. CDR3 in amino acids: CAIRDTSGANVLTF. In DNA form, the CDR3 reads TGTGCCATCAGGGACACATCTGGGGCCAACGTCCTGACTTTC.

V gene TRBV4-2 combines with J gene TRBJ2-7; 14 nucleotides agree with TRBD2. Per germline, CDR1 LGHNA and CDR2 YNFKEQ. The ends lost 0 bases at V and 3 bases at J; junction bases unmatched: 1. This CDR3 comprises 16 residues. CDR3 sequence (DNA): TGTGCCAGCAGCCAAGACGGGACTAGCGGGAGCTACGAGCAGTACTTC. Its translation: CASSQDGTSGSYEQYF.

CDR3 nucleotides: TGTGCCAGTAGTATAGGGGGACAGGCCTACGAGCAGTACTTC. Protein: CASSIGGQAYEQYF. The chain joins TRBV19 to TRBJ2-7, with 8 positions matching TRBD1. The CDR3 covers 14 residues. The V gene end was trimmed by 1 base and the J gene end by 2 bases; junction bases not matched to a gene: 1. Germline values: CDR1 LNHDA, CDR2 SQIVND (reference sequence). The full variable domain, completed using reference TRBV19 and TRBJ2-7, is DGGITQSPKYLFRKEGQNVTLSCEQNLNHDAMYWYRQDPGQGLRLIYYSQIVNDFQKGDIAEGYSVSREKKESFPLTVTSAQKNPTAFYLCASSIGGQAYEQYFGPGTRLTVT.

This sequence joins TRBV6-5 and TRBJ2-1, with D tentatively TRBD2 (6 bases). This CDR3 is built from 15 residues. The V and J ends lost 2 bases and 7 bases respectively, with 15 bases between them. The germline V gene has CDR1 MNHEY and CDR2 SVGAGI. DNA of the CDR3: TGTGCCAGCAGTTACCAGGCGGGACTCGGGAATGAGCAGTTCTTC. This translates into CASSYQAGLGNEQFF.

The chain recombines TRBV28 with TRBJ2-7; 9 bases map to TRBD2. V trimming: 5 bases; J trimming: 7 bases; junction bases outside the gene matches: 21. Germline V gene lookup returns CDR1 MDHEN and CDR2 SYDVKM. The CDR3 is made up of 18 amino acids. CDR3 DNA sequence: TGTGCCAGCAGTCATCCGGTCGGTAGCGGGAGAGGAGCACGAGAGCAGTACTTC. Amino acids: CASSHPVGSGRGAREQYF.

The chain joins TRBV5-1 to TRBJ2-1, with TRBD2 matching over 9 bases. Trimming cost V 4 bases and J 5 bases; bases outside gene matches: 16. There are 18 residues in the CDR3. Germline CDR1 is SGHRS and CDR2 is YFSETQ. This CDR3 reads CASSPTPVGVAGDNEQFF. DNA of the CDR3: TGCGCCAGCAGCCCAACACCCGTGGGGGTAGCGGGAGACAATGAGCAGTTCTTC.

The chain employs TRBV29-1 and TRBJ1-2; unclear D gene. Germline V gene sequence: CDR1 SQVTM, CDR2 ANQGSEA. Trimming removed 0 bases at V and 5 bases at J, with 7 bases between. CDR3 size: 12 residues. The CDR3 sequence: CSVEDTIYGYTF. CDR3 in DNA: TGCAGCGTTGAAGACACTATTTATGGCTACACCTTC.